These T cell receptor beta chains were read from a single sample in a study of T cell responses to AZD1222 COVID-19 vaccine. Profiled with immunoSEQ multiplex PCR; TCRdb holds only in-frame clones, not every one. Counted here are fewer than 150,000 clones, around 89% occurring once; the ten biggest clones make up over 4.5%. The material sequenced was peripheral blood, taken on day 0 of AZD1222 vaccination. The receptors were gathered from an adult in good health. The CDR3 runs from the conserved cysteine through the conserved F or W. The D gene is left open where the match is weak. Clone size is shown for a subset of rows, as once, few, many or a class of expanded clone.

CASSAGGRETQYF	TGTGCCAGCAGTGCGGGGGGCCGGGAGACCCAGTACTTC	TRBD2	TRBJ2-5	.	TRBV28
CASSLYGDPITGELFF	TGCGCCAGCAGCTTGTACGGGGACCCGATCACCGGGGAGCTGTTTTTT	.	TRBJ2-2	.	TRBV5-1
CASSQQGASNQPQHF	TGTGCCAGCAGTCAACAGGGGGCGAGCAATCAGCCCCAGCATTTT	TRBD1	TRBJ1-5	.	TRBV2
CASSPRGRENYGYTF	TGTGCCAGCAGCCCACGAGGGCGAGAAAACTATGGCTACACCTTC	.	TRBJ1-2	.	TRBV5-6
CASYDSYEQYF	TGTGCCAGCTACGACAGTTACGAGCAGTACTTC	.	TRBJ2-7	.	TRBV6-5
CASSLRGTGLAEQFF	TGTGCCAGCAGCTTAAGGGGGACAGGGCTGGCTGAGCAGTTCTTC	TRBD1	TRBJ2-1	.	TRBV11-1
CASSEWTQTPAKNIQYF	TGTGCCAGCAGTGAATGGACCCAAACCCCTGCCAAAAACATTCAGTACTTC	.	TRBJ2-4	.	TRBV25-1
CASSGTGSLGELFF	TGTGCCAGCAGCGGGACAGGGTCTCTCGGGGAGCTGTTTTTT	TRBD1	TRBJ2-2	.	TRBV5-4
CASSEGGGAVYEQFF	TGCGCCAGCAGTGAGGGCGGGGGGGCCGTTTATGAGCAGTTCTTC	TRBD2	TRBJ2-1	.	TRBV10-2
CASSHGQANTIYF	TGTGCCAGCAGCCATGGACAGGCCAACACCATATATTTT	TRBD1	TRBJ1-3	.	TRBV11-2
CASSDSPGGNTGELFF	TGTGCCAGCAGTGACTCACCAGGGGGGAACACCGGGGAGCTGTTTTTT	TRBD1	TRBJ2-2	.	TRBV6-4
CASFPSAPKVEQYF	TGTGCCAGCTTCCCCAGCGCCCCGAAGGTCGAGCAGTACTTC	.	TRBJ2-7	.	TRBV28
CASSFGGRYSNQPQHF	TGTGCCAGCAGCTTCGGGGGGAGGTATAGCAATCAGCCCCAGCATTTT	.	TRBJ1-5	once	TRBV7-6
CASSASGGPNYGYTF	TGTGCCAGCAGTGCGAGCGGGGGGCCCAACTATGGCTACACCTTC	.	TRBJ1-2	few	TRBV11-2
CASSEALRGYEQYF	TGTGCCAGCAGTGAAGCGCTGCGGGGTTACGAGCAGTACTTC	.	TRBJ2-7	.	TRBV6-1
CASSLLAGHNYGYTF	TGTGCCAGCAGTTTATTGGCAGGCCATAACTATGGCTACACCTTC	.	TRBJ1-2	.	TRBV28
CASSVSGTGAGYTF	TGTGCCAGCAGCGTTTCCGGGACAGGGGCTGGCTACACCTTC	TRBD1	TRBJ1-2	.	TRBV9
CATSDGQTSNQPQHF	TGTGCCACCAGTGACGGGCAGACTAGCAATCAGCCCCAGCATTTT	.	TRBJ1-5	.	TRBV24-1
CASSLSTGGQYEQYF	TGTGCCAGCTCACTTTCGACAGGGGGCCAGTACGAGCAGTACTTC	TRBD1	TRBJ2-7	.	TRBV18
CASISGANVLTF	TGTGCCAGCATTTCTGGGGCCAACGTCCTGACTTTC	.	TRBJ2-6	.	TRBV5-4
CASNRLDFSEQFF	TGTGCCAGCAACCGACTAGATTTCTCTGAGCAGTTCTTC	.	TRBJ2-1	.	TRBV6-5
CASSLGQDQPQHF	TGTGCCAGCAGTCTGGGACAAGATCAGCCCCAGCATTTT	.	TRBJ1-5	.	TRBV6-6